The sequence of this T cell receptor beta chain was determined in a study of human T cells and chemical hapten exposure (dated by TCRdb to 2020 to 2022). For context, the study as a whole: For sensitization, 2% DPC in acetone was applied to a roughly 2 cm by roughly 2 cm area of upper inner arm skin. Throughout the roughly 25-week study period, patients were also given weekly therapeutic DPC doses on the scalp. The mostly female patient cohort included alopecia areata with under or over 50% scalp involvement, alopecia totalis and alopecia universalis. Patch tests used Finn chambers with 0.01% DPC on the upper back, scored after 6 days by International Contact Dermatitis Research Group standards. Libraries were combined into a pool for sequencing, and differences in TCR yield between samples came mainly from small differences in library volumes within the pool. For TCR sequencing, blood came from twenty-nine alopecia patients at anywhere from one to four time points (pre-sensitization, 2, 6 and 24 weeks). Patient blood was sampled pre-sensitization (week 0) and at 2, 6 and about 24 weeks after DPC sensitization. Peripheral blood TCR repertoire changes were tracked in vivo in alopecia patients during primary and secondary sensitization to the hapten diphenylcyclopropenone (DPC). On the study overall, not on this receptor specifically: Compared with pre-sensitization or healthy control sets, expanded TCRs formed significantly more large CDR3 similarity clusters, which is consistent with antigen-driven responses. Because every patient had alopecia, a presumed autoimmune disease, the patients' immune response might differ from that of healthy individuals. DPC sensitization did not change the number of TCRs with a frequency above 1 in 1000, and there was no evidence of changes in global repertoire structure. After repeated subsampling, the strength of the expansion versus patch-test correlation and the threshold at which it became significant changed. Patch test score correlated positively with the number of PT1 expanded TCRs, reaching significance at thresholds 8, 16 and 32 but not at 4.

The library was produced with RACE. TCRdb records NextSeq 500 as the sequencer. During library preparation, unique molecular identifiers were attached to individual cDNA molecules so that TCRs could be counted quantitatively and reproducibly. From each blood RNA sample, both TCR alpha and TCR beta chains were sequenced. The authors processed their data as follows. Samples had a median of roughly 87,000 TCRs, with a range from roughly 23,224 to 700,000. V, J and CDR3 annotation of the TCR reads was performed with the Decombinator software suite. For the PS versus PT1 abundance plots, all samples were subsampled to the same number of TCRs (28,000). TCRs were defined as expanded if absent before sensitization and observed at least eight times at the 2-week time point. In-frame beta chains were kept once TCRdb had trimmed the public reads at Q25 with fastp and called clones with MiXCR. Rows are combined by CDR3 protein, so each entry shows the most common genes and DNA. TCRdb assigned the V and J calls; the authors' analysis was not used. Here the sample has some 250,000 distinct CDR3 sequences; roughly 8% occur a single time. 1.2% of the sample lies in the top ten.

The sample's time point label, decoded: pre-sensitization, week 0. This sample's treatment or condition label indicates: therapeutic diphenylcyclopropenone sensitization with weekly scalp DPC. At every patch-test visit, the blood draw took place before the patch test was put on. Eligible patients were aged 18 to 70, diagnosed with alopecia, deemed suitable for DPC therapy, and excluded if pregnant. Total RNA was isolated from unfractionated whole blood collected in Tempus Blood RNA tubes. Only a few counts were recorded for this clonotype. The antigen it recognizes is unknown. No base quality information exists; no much larger clone differs at one position. For CDR1 and CDR2, the germline V gene lists MGHDK and SYGVNS. Relative to germline, V is 3 bases shorter and J is 1 base shorter, with 16 bases between their ends. From cysteine to phenylalanine, the CDR3 is 16 amino acids long. Only CDR3 DNA is held: 48 bases, read in frame from base 1.

The chain is assembled from TRBV25-1 and TRBJ2-7, with a tentative D gene TRBD1 over 6 matching bases. Material: whole blood, obtained in connection with sensitization to the hapten diphenylcyclopropenone (DPC). This TCR was sampled from a man younger than 30 with alopecia areata. Some clones in this sample may be carry-over from other donors' samples. In nucleotides, the sequence is TGTGCCAGCAGTGAGGGCCGGGACAAGGGGTCCTACGAGCAGTACTTC. Its translation reads: CASSEGRDKGSYEQYF.